Shown below are 24 T cell receptor beta chains from a single sample sequenced in a study of blood T cell repertoires in COVID-19. Method: immunoSEQ multiplex PCR; TCRdb's copy keeps in-frame clones and lacks some. This table holds approximately 110,000 clones, roughly 80% found once. Sample: peripheral blood. The origin of the receptors is a man aged 50 to 60 with acute or convalescent COVID-19.

The CDR3 loop reads CASSLGAGFNEKLFF. The CDR3 DNA sequence: TGTGCCAGCAGCTTAGGTGCAGGGTTTAATGAAAAACTGTTTTTT. The chain recombines TRBV13 with TRBJ1-4; a weak D match, TRBD1 (5 bases). The CDR3 spans 15 residues. Germline CDR1 is PRHDT and CDR2 is FYEKMQ (reference sequence). V shed 0 bases and J shed 4 bases, with 9 bases lying between them.

This rearrangement joins TRBV5-5 to TRBJ2-7, with 7 bases matching TRBD2. The junction had 8 bases not matched to a gene; V was cut back by 4 bases and J by 1 base. The CDR3 is made up of 15 amino acids. Germline loops: CDR1 SGHKS, CDR2 YYEKEE (reference sequence). CDR3 sequence: CASSVGGSPSYEQYV. CDR3 DNA sequence: TGTGCCAGCAGCGTCGGGGGGTCTCCTTCCTACGAGCAGTACGTC.

In the case of this clone: The same CDR3 arises from other DNA sequences in this sample as well. V usage is TRBV9 and J usage is TRBJ1-1; a weak D match, TRBD1 (5 bases). Germline loops: CDR1 SGDLS, CDR2 YYNGEE. This CDR3 has 15 amino acids. Trimming shortened V by 0 bases and J by 0 bases, and 9 bases separated the two germline ends. The CDR3 DNA is TGTGCCAGCAGCGTAGTCGGGGGTATGAACACTGAAGCTTTCTTT. Encoded protein: CASSVVGGMNTEAFF.

As for this clone: The sample contains more than one DNA sequence encoding this CDR3. DNA for the CDR3: TGTGCCAGCAGCTTAGGGGACAGGGGTCGCACAGATACGCAGTATTTT. It translates to CASSLGDRGRTDTQYF. The chain joins TRBV7-9 to TRBJ2-3, with TRBD1 identical over 10 bases. Germline CDR1 is SEHNR and CDR2 is FQNEAQ (reference sequence). The CDR3 runs 16 residues. V dropped 1 base and J dropped 1; count of bases not matched to a gene: 2.

This chain links TRBV19 with TRBJ2-5; 8 bases line up with TRBD2. The junction had 8 bases not matched to a gene; V was cut back by 5 bases and J by 3 bases. CDR3 length: 15 residues. Germline CDR1 is LNHDA and CDR2 is SQIVND (reference sequence). In nucleotides, the CDR3 is TGTGCCAGTAGTCCGGGACTAGGCCCAAAAGAGACCCAGTACTTC. It encodes CASSPGLGPKETQYF. Supplemented by reference TRBV19 and TRBJ2-5, the full variable domain reads DGGITQSPKYLFRKEGQNVTLSCEQNLNHDAMYWYRQDPGQGLRLIYYSQIVNDFQKGDIAEGYSVSREKKESFPLTVTSAQKNPTAFYLCASSPGLGPKETQYFGPGTRLLVL.

This rearrangement joins TRBV28 to TRBJ1-4, with a tentative D call TRBD1 (5 bases). The CDR3 length is 12 residues. V was cut by 10 bases and J by 8 bases, with 14 bases left in between. Germline V gene sequence: CDR1 MDHEN, CDR2 SYDVKM. In DNA, the CDR3 is TGTGCCACTCAGGGTGGTCAGGAAAAACTGTTTTTT. It is translated as CATQGGQEKLFF.

The chain combines TRBV7-3 with TRBJ2-1, with a tentative D call TRBD1 (7 bases). CDR3 length: 14 residues. Trimming cost V 2 bases and J 8 bases, with 13 bases left between them. Germline CDR1 is SGHTA and CDR2 is FQGTGA. DNA for the CDR3: TGTGCCAGCAGCTTATGGAGGGGGCTCGATGAGCAGTTCTTC. Protein: CASSLWRGLDEQFF.

The gene calls are TRBV4-1 and TRBJ2-3, with D unresolved. Germline-derived CDR1 and CDR2 are MGHRA and YSYEKL. The CDR3 has 13 amino acids. V was trimmed by 5 bases and J by 2 bases, leaving 8 bases between them. For the CDR3, the DNA is TGCGCCAGCAGCGAGTTCCTCACAGATACGCAGTATTTT. Encoded protein: CASSEFLTDTQYF.

This chain connects TRBV23-1 to TRBJ2-3; 11 nucleotides agree with TRBD1. TRBV23-1 is noted as an ORF with a role that remains uncertain. The length of the CDR3 is 16 residues. Trimming took 11 bases from V and 3 from J; bases not matched to a gene: 13. Written as DNA, the CDR3 is TGCGCCGGGTGGCTCGAGGACAGGGGGCGGACAGATACGCAGTATTTT. Protein: CAGWLEDRGRTDTQYF.

This sequence joins TRBV5-6 and TRBJ1-3; no clear D. V lost 1 base and J lost 0, with 14 bases in between. The CDR3 length is 17 residues. Germline CDR1 is SGHDT and CDR2 is YYEEEE. The CDR3 loop is CASSLLGSATSGNTIYF. CDR3 in DNA: TGTGCCAGCAGCTTGCTCGGGTCGGCGACCTCTGGAAACACCATATATTTT. Full variable domain (remainder filled in from reference TRBV5-6 and TRBJ1-3): DAGVTQSPTHLIKTRGQQVTLRCSPKSGHDTVSWYQQALGQGPQFIFQYYEEEERQRGNFPDRFSGHQFPNYSSELNVNALLLGDSALYLCASSLLGSATSGNTIYFGEGSWLTVV.

The chain couples TRBV5-1 to TRBJ2-3, with 7 bases lining up with TRBD2. Germline values: CDR1 SGHRS, CDR2 YFSETQ. Germline trimming cut 0 bases from V and 2 bases from J; bases unmatched to any gene: 6. The CDR3 has 16 residues. In DNA form, the CDR3 reads TGCGCCAGCAGCTTGGGAGCTAGCGGCAACACAGATACGCAGTATTTT. As protein: CASSLGASGNTDTQYF.

In its sample, this clone was seen once. The chain couples TRBV4-1 to TRBJ2-7, with D hard to call. Germline CDR1 and CDR2: MGHRA and YSYEKL. The CDR3 runs 13 residues. Between the trimmed V and J ends, which lost 4 bases and 3 bases, there was a span of 10 bases. The CDR3 DNA sequence: TGCGCCAGCAGCCCCAGATCCCTCTACGAGCAGTACGTC. It encodes CASSPRSLYEQYV.

This sequence joins TRBV6-5 and TRBJ1-1; maybe TRBD1 (5 bases). This CDR3 has 16 amino acids. CDR1 is MNHEY and CDR2 is SVGAGI in the germline V gene. V was pared by 0 bases and J by 1 base, with 12 bases between. The CDR3 DNA follows: TGTGCCAGCAGTTACTCCCCCAGGGTAGCGAACACTGAAGCTTTCTTT. Its protein product is CASSYSPRVANTEAFF.

The chain is built from TRBV7-2 and TRBJ1-4, with D unresolved. V was clipped by 1 base and J by 8 bases, with 14 bases between them. In germline, CDR1 is SGHTA, CDR2 FQGNSA. This CDR3 is built from 15 residues. This chain's CDR3 is CASSLGAGGGEKLFF. CDR3 nucleotides: TGTGCCAGCAGCTTAGGGGCAGGCGGCGGGGAAAAACTGTTTTTT.

V is TRBV11-3 and J is TRBJ2-7, with D possibly being TRBD1 (7 bases). With 1 base removed from V and 2 bases from J, the gap between germline ends came to 12 bases. The CDR3 runs 15 residues. Germline CDR1 and CDR2: SGHNT and YENEEA. The CDR3 DNA sequence: TGTGCCAGCAGCTTAGCGCGGGACAGAGCCTACGAGCAGTACTTC. This encodes CASSLARDRAYEQYF.

Here the CDR3 DNA reads TGTGCCTGGAGTGTACTAACCCCTCGGACAGGGGGTGAAAAACTGTTTTTT. It specifies CAWSVLTPRTGGEKLFF. This sequence joins TRBV30 and TRBJ1-4; the match to TRBD1 covers 10 bases. Trimming cost V 0 bases and J 7 bases; bases outside gene matches: 11. Per germline, CDR1 GTSNPN and CDR2 SVGIG (reference sequence). The CDR3 extends over 17 amino acids.

The genes are TRBV7-8 and TRBJ2-4, with a weak D call TRBD1 (5 bases). V gave up 2 bases and J gave up 8 bases, with 25 bases separating them. The length of the CDR3 is 18 residues. CDR1 and CDR2 (germline): SGHVS, FQNEAQ. CDR3 DNA sequence: TGTGCCAGCAGCTTAATGGGGTTGGGCAGGGCAACCACGGACATTCAGTACTTC. It specifies CASSLMGLGRATTDIQYF.

The chain carries TRBV7-9 and TRBJ2-1; weak D call: TRBD1 (5 bases). Germline V gene sequence: CDR1 SEHNR, CDR2 FQNEAQ (reference sequence). V was shortened by 1 base and J by 6 bases, with 10 bases between the two germline ends. The CDR3 is made up of 14 amino acids. CDR3 bases: TGTGCCAGCAGCTTAGTGATTAGGGGCAATGAGCAGTTCTTC. It is translated as CASSLVIRGNEQFF. The full variable domain, with the rest looked up from reference TRBV7-9 and TRBJ2-1, is DTGVSQNPRHKITKRGQNVTFRCDPISEHNRLYWYRQTLGQGPEFLTYFQNEAQLEKSRLLSDRFSAERPKGSFSTLEIQRTEQGDSAMYLCASSLVIRGNEQFFGPGTRLTVL.

The V gene is TRBV4-2, the J gene TRBJ2-7; TRBD1 is a possible D gene (6 bases). The ends were cut back, 0 bases at V and 3 bases at J, with 9 bases in the middle. The CDR3 runs to 14 residues. Looked up from germline, CDR1 is LGHNA and CDR2 is YNFKEQ. The CDR3 sequence: CASSQDRGYYEQYF. CDR3 nucleotides: TGTGCCAGCAGCCAAGACAGGGGTTACTACGAGCAGTACTTC.

CDR3 amino acids: CASTRQGLNTGELFF. The CDR3 DNA reads TGCGCCAGCACCCGTCAGGGACTGAACACCGGGGAGCTGTTTTTT. This sequence joins TRBV5-1 and TRBJ2-2, with D perhaps matching TRBD2 (6 bases). V lost 6 bases, J lost 1 base, and 13 bases lay in between. Germline loops: CDR1 SGHRS, CDR2 YFSETQ. The CDR3 is made up of 15 amino acids.

The CDR3 is CASSPKTGGYGYTF. The CDR3 DNA sequence: TGCGCCAGCAGCCCAAAAACAGGGGGCTATGGCTACACCTTC. V usage is TRBV5-1 and J usage is TRBJ1-2; 8 nucleotides agree with TRBD1. Per the germline V gene, CDR1 is SGHRS and CDR2 is YFSETQ. The ends lost 4 bases at V and 4 bases at J; junction bases unmatched: 6. This CDR3 has 14 amino acids.

The chain has TRBV5-4 and TRBJ1-5; 9 bases are shared with TRBD1. This CDR3 has 16 residues. CDR1 and CDR2 (germline): SGHNT, YYREEE (reference sequence). Trimming at V came to 4 bases and at J to 1 base, leaving 6 bases not matched to a gene. Here the CDR3 reads CASSPGGQGSNQPQHF. CDR3 coding DNA: TGTGCCAGCAGCCCGGGGGGACAGGGAAGCAATCAGCCCCAGCATTTT.

The rearrangement joins TRBV2 to TRBJ2-1, with 9 nucleotides matching TRBD2. Germline trimming cut 7 bases from V and 3 bases from J; bases unmatched to any gene: 4. The CDR3 covers 14 residues. The V gene's germline CDR1 is SNHLY and CDR2 FYNNEI. CDR3 DNA sequence: TGTGCCAGCAAGGGGACTAGCTTCTACAATGAGCAGTTCTTC. Protein: CASKGTSFYNEQFF.

In its sample, this clone was seen a few times. This sequence joins TRBV28 and TRBJ1-2; D may be TRBD1 (5 bases). V was cut by 4 bases and J by 7 bases, with 19 bases left in between. The V gene's germline CDR1 is MDHEN and CDR2 SYDVKM. The CDR3 consists of 15 residues. CDR3 nucleotides: TGTGCCAGCAGTTCCGGTGGGGCAGGGATGCTTGGCTACACCTTC. Protein sequence: CASSSGGAGMLGYTF.